This passage covers 16 T cell receptor beta chains from one sample sequenced in a study of T cells in women clearing cervical HPV infection. Some clones are missing from TCRdb's copy, which holds only in-frame ones; the method was immunoSEQ multiplex PCR. This sample's clone table lists approximately 44,000 clones. The material sequenced was blood buffy coat. These receptors all come from a woman between 18 and 75 years old with a cervical HPV16 infection that either progressed to CIN3+ or cleared (not recorded which).

In the case of this clone: The CDR3 end falls 3 residues outside the read, so it is completed with the germline J gene. This rearrangement joins TRBV19 to TRBJ1-3; tentative D call: TRBD1 (5 bases). Trimming cost V 7 bases and J 3 bases, with 10 bases left between them. Per germline, CDR1 LNHDA and CDR2 SQIVND (reference sequence). The CDR3 contains 13 residues. The sequenced CDR3 bases are TGTGCCAGTACCCAGGGCGTTGGAAACACC. Translating gives CASTQGVGNT. The CDR3 in full is CASTQGVGNTIYF.

For this clone: Read data end 3 residues before the CDR3 end; the end is taken from the germline J gene. V and J are TRBV12-3 or TRBV12-4 and TRBJ2-5, with TRBD2 matching over 8 bases. V lost 3 bases, J lost 5 bases, and 8 bases stayed unmatched. The CDR3 is 15 amino acids. The CDR3 DNA, read in part, is TGTGCCAGCAGTTTTCGGAGCGGGAGAGAGGAGACC. As protein: CASSFRSGREET. The whole CDR3 reads CASSFRSGREETQYF.

Points on this clone: The read falls 3 residues short of the CDR3 end, and the missing part is taken from the germline J gene. The gene calls are TRBV6-1 and TRBJ2-3; possible D gene TRBD1, 5 bases. CDR3 size: 14 residues. From germline, CDR1 is MNHNS and CDR2 SASEGT. V lost 4 bases and J lost 0, with 8 bases in between. The CDR3 spells CASSVQGSTDTQYF. The DNA read from the CDR3 is TGTGCCAGCAGTGTTCAGGGTAGCACAGATACG.

Comments on this clone: The read gets to within 3 residues of the CDR3 end, and the germline J gene fills in the rest. The chain recombines TRBV28 with TRBJ1-2; D is unresolved. This CDR3 is built from 14 residues. Deletions cut 3 bases from V and 5 bases from J, with 13 bases between. The V gene's germline CDR1 is MDHEN and CDR2 SYDVKM. The sequenced part of the CDR3 DNA is TGTGCCAGCAGTTTGGGGTCCTCGGGGTATGGC. Residues: CASSLGSSGYG. The CDR3 reads in full as CASSLGSSGYGYTF.

As to this clone: The observed sequence ends 3 residues before the CDR3 terminus, with the missing tail filled in from the germline J gene. V and J are TRBV2 and TRBJ1-4, with 7 nucleotides matching TRBD1. The CDR3 has 14 amino acids. The germline gives CDR1 SNHLY, CDR2 FYNNEI. The V and J ends lost 3 bases and 7 bases, in that order; junction bases with no gene match: 5. The sequenced CDR3 bases are TGTGCCAGCAGTGAGGTACCAGGGGGTGAAAAA. Its protein is CASSEVPGGEK. The full CDR3 sequence reads CASSEVPGGEKLFF.

With respect to this clone: The CDR3 extends 3 residues past the end of the read, so its final part is completed from the germline J gene. The genes are TRBV20-1 and TRBJ2-6; D gene uncertain. The germline CDR1 and CDR2 sequences are DFQATT and SNEGSKA (reference sequence). This CDR3 contains 17 residues. Trimming took off 0 bases at V and 0 bases at J, with 12 bases between the two ends. The sequenced part of the CDR3 DNA is TGCAGTGCTAGAGATCGAAAACACCCCTCTGGGGCCAACGTC. It encodes CSARDRKHPSGANV. In full, the CDR3 is CSARDRKHPSGANVLTF.

CDR3 protein: CASSGRGLTYEQYF. The sequenced part of the CDR3 DNA is TGTGCCAGCAGCGGCAGGGGTCTTACCTACGAG. The chain links TRBV7-6 to TRBJ2-7; tentative D call: TRBD1 (6 bases). The read terminates 3 residues ahead of where the CDR3 ends, so the germline J gene completes it. CDR3 length: 14 amino acids. V was cut by 5 bases and J by 2 bases, with 13 bases left in between. Germline V gene data show CDR1 as SGHVS and CDR2 as FNYEAQ.

Remarks on this clone: The read ends 3 residues early relative to the CDR3; the germline J gene fills the gap. This chain links TRBV7-2 with TRBJ1-2; no firm D call. The CDR3 consists of 12 residues. Germline CDR1 reads SGHTA; CDR2 reads FQGNSA. The DNA read from the CDR3 is TGTGCCAGCAGCCCGCGGGGAGAGACC. Translation gives CASSPRGET. The full CDR3 protein reads CASSPRGETYTF.

As regards this clone: The read terminates 3 residues ahead of where the CDR3 ends, so the germline J gene completes it. The chain recombines TRBV19 with TRBJ2-5; 8 nucleotides align to TRBD1. This CDR3 region has 15 residues. Germline trimming cut 5 bases from V and 7 bases from J; bases unmatched to any gene: 12. Germline CDR1 LNHDA, CDR2 SQIVND (reference sequence). CDR3: CASSPLDRESGTQYF. The covered CDR3 bases are TGTGCCAGTAGTCCGCTGGACAGGGAGTCTGGGACC. Together with reference TRBV19 and TRBJ2-5, the CDR3 gives the full variable domain: DGGITQSPKYLFRKEGQNVTLSCEQNLNHDAMYWYRQDPGQGLRLIYYSQIVNDFQKGDIAEGYSVSREKKESFPLTVTSAQKNPTAFYLCASSPLDRESGTQYFGPGTRLLVL.

In the case of this clone: Read data end 3 residues before the CDR3 end; the end is taken from the germline J gene. This chain uses TRBV20-1 with TRBJ1-2; TRBD1 aligns across 8 bases. This CDR3 spans 13 amino acids. CDR1 DFQATT and CDR2 SNEGSKA come from the germline V gene (reference sequence). The CDR3 region is CSAIYRGLEGYTF. The CDR3 DNA, read in part, is TGCAGTGCTATCTACAGGGGGTTAGAAGGC.

As to this clone: The read terminates 3 residues ahead of where the CDR3 ends, so the germline J gene completes it. The genes are TRBV28 and TRBJ1-2, with 7 bases that match TRBD1. The germline gives CDR1 MDHEN, CDR2 SYDVKM. This CDR3 has 14 amino acids. The V gene end was trimmed by 6 bases and the J gene end by 4 bases; junction bases not matched to a gene: 8. CDR3 sequence reads: CASRDRTVPYGYTF. The covered CDR3 bases are TGTGCCAGCAGGGACAGGACGGTGCCCTATGGC.

As for this clone: The DNA ends 3 residues before the CDR3 does, and the rest of the CDR3 is filled in from the germline J gene. V and J are TRBV5-1 and TRBJ1-1; D remains unclear. V was clipped by 0 bases and J by 0 bases, with 12 bases between them. Germline V gives CDR1 SGHRS, CDR2 YFSETQ. The CDR3 has 16 amino acids. Partial CDR3 DNA: TGCGCCAGCAGCTTGGGAGTAAGAGGGCTGAACACTGAA. This translates into CASSLGVRGLNTE. The whole CDR3 protein reads CASSLGVRGLNTEAFF.

For this clone: The read ends 3 residues before the CDR3 terminus; that terminus is restored from the germline J gene. V gene TRBV10-1 combines with J gene TRBJ2-7; D possibly matches TRBD1 or TRBD2 (5 bases each). The CDR3 runs to 15 residues. Germline V CDR1 and CDR2: WNHNN, SYGVQD (reference sequence). Between the trimmed V and J ends, which lost 5 bases and 5 bases, there was a span of 19 bases. The CDR3 DNA, read in part, is TGCGCCAGCAGTAACAACAGGTTAGAGGGTAACGAG. This translates into CASSNNRLEGNE. The CDR3 in full is CASSNNRLEGNEQYF.

As for this clone: Sequencing ends 3 residues short of the CDR3 end; the germline J gene provides the rest. V and J are TRBV18 and TRBJ1-5; TRBD1 is a possible D gene (6 bases). The germline V gene encodes CDR1 KGHSH and CDR2 LQKENI. Trimming shortened V by 3 bases and J by 4 bases, and 19 bases separated the two germline ends. The CDR3 loop spans 17 amino acids. CDR3 amino acids: CASSPSGPGHPNQPQHF. The covered CDR3 bases are TGTGCCAGCTCACCTTCGGGACCGGGACATCCTAATCAGCCC.

In regard to this clone: The read ends 3 residues before the CDR3 terminus; that terminus is restored from the germline J gene. This rearrangement joins TRBV2 to TRBJ1-6; D is unresolved. The germline gives CDR1 SNHLY, CDR2 FYNNEI. Trimming left V 2 bases short and J 5 bases short, with 4 bases between. The CDR3 spans 13 residues. The CDR3 here is CASSESNNSPLHF. The sequenced CDR3 bases are TGTGCCAGCAGTGAATCAAATAATTCACCC.

Concerning this clone: The CDR3 extends 3 residues past the end of the read, so its final part is completed from the germline J gene. This rearrangement joins TRBV29-1 to TRBJ1-2; D is unresolved. Looked up from germline, CDR1 is SQVTM and CDR2 is ANQGSEA. This CDR3 has 12 residues. CDR3 residues: CSASREARSYTF. The sequenced CDR3 bases are TGCAGCGCTTCGAGAGAGGCCAGGAGC.